This T cell receptor (beta chain) was obtained from a study of blood T cell repertoires in COVID-19. Study overall: Sites across the United States, Italy and Spain contributed samples from acute and convalescent COVID-19. Sources were T cells, B-cell-depleted T cells, or PBMCs; the material itself was cDNA or gDNA.

The CDR3 is 16 amino acids. Trimming shortened V by 0 bases and J by 7 bases, and 13 bases separated the two germline ends. The germline V gene has CDR1 LGHNA and CDR2 YSLEER. Original data processing: Using reference gene primer amplification, nucleated cell counts were estimated. Sequencing was performed with immunoSEQ multiplex PCR; in TCRdb, only in-frame clones are kept and a portion is missing. V and J calls and clone size are given by that table; D and trimming were obtained from the DNA. This table holds under 300,000 clones, around 87% found once. This TCR was sampled from a woman in her 70s with active or convalescent COVID-19. Sample: peripheral blood. The rearrangement links TRBV4-3 to TRBJ1-6, with D possibly being TRBD1 (5 bases). The CDR3 DNA is TGCGCCAGCAGCCAAGAATCAGGGTTTGGCAATTCACCCCTCCACTTT. It specifies CASSQESGFGNSPLHF.